This is a list of T cell receptor beta chains from one sample in a study of Graves' ophthalmopathy and Graves' hyperthyroidism. One entry per CDR3 protein results from TCRdb running MiXCR on the multiplex PCR reads. The sample includes 360,000 or so distinct CDR3 sequences, about 18% of them seen just once. Material for sequencing was peripheral blood. All receptors come from a woman under 30 with Graves' ophthalmopathy. The conserved cysteine and the conserved F or W are not part of the CDR3 here.

>TRBJ2-5|TRBV6-5
ASSYPGLKETQY
>TRBJ1-1|TRBV7-9
ASRLEPTYMNTEAF
>TRBJ2-7|TRBV4-3
ASSQDLDESYEQY
>TRBJ1-1|TRBV12-3/TRBV12-4
ASSLEAGGNTEAF
>TRBJ1-5|TRBV13
ASSRGQGMPQH
>TRBJ2-2|TRBV7-2
ASNQGGGELF
>TRBJ2-7|TRBV11-1
ASSQDSEGPSIVYEQY
>TRBJ1-5|TRBV10-3
AISEGQWTTDQPQH
>TRBJ2-1|TRBV30
AWRDRGLPYNEQF
>TRBJ1-5|TRBV5-1
ASSLLVGQPQH
>TRBJ2-3|TRBV30
AWIPRPAREDTQY
>TRBJ2-7|TRBV6-1
ASSEEGETYEQY
>TRBJ2-7|TRBV10-2
ASSERQGPPLSYEQY
>TRBJ2-7|TRBV11-2
ARRQGAYEQY
>TRBJ1-6|TRBV7-2
ASSVSLDSPLH
>TRBJ2-5|TRBV9
ASSLEGNSGSETQY
>TRBJ2-7|TRBV6-5
ATWGWDRSSYEQY
>TRBJ2-7|TRBV15
ATSRATGTGYEQY
>TRBJ1-1|TRBV30
AWSFTNTEAF
>TRBJ2-7|TRBV27
ASSFERGGPEQY
>TRBJ1-3|TRBV7-2
ASSSRDSQY
>TRBJ1-1|TRBV6-5
ATRTGGITEAF
>TRBJ2-7|TRBV20-1
SARDLLGGSYEQY
>TRBJ1-6|TRBV30
AWSVDSPLH
>TRBJ1-2|TRBV12-3/TRBV12-4
ASSTRDRGGYGYT
>TRBJ2-2|TRBV2
ASSWAGELF
>TRBJ2-5|TRBV28
ASSFGQASRETQY
>TRBJ1-1|TRBV7-2
ASKGGSGDTEAF
>TRBJ2-7|TRBV19
ASSETGGSYEQY
>TRBJ2-7|TRBV5-1
ASSLGGLAGGSYEQY
>TRBJ2-7|TRBV30
AWSGYGWPGEQY
>TRBJ2-2|TRBV6-1
ASSKRTGANTGELF
>TRBJ1-1|TRBV29-1
SVEEAVNTEAF
>TRBJ2-5|TRBV20-1
SARVDSGGETQY
>TRBJ1-2|TRBV15
ATSRDLAYGYT
>TRBJ2-7|TRBV2
ASSDQGPIEQY
>TRBJ2-2|TRBV28
ASSSHTGELF
>TRBJ1-5|TRBV4-1
ASSGTVLGNQPQH
>TRBJ1-1|TRBV25-1
ASSPWGESTEAF